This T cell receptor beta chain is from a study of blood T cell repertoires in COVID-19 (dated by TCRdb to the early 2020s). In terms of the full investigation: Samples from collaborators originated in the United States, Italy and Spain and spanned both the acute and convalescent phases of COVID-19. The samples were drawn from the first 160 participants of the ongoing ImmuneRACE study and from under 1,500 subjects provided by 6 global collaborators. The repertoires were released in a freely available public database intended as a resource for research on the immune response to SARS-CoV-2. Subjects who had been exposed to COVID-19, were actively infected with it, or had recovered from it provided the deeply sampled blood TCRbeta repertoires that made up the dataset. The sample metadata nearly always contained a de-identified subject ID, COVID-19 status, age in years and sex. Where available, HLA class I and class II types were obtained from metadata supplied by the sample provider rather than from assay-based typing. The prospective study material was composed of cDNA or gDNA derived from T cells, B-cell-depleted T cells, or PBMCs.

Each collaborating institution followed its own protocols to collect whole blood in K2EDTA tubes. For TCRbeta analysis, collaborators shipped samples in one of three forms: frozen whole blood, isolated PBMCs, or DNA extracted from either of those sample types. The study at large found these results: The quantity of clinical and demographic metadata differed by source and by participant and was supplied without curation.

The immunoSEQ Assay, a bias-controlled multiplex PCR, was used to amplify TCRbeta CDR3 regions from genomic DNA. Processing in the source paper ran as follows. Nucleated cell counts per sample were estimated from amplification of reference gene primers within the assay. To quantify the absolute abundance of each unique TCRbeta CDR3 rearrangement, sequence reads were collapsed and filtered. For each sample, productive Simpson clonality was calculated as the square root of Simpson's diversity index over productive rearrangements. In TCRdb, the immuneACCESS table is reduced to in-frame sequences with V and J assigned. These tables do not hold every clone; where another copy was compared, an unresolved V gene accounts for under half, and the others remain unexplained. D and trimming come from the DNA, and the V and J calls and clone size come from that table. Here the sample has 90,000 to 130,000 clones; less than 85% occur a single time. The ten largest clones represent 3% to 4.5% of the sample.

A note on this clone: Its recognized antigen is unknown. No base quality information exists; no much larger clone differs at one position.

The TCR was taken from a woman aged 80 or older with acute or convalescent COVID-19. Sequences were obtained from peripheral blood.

In nucleotides, the sequence is TGTGCCAGCAGCCAAGCCCTAGACACAGATACGCAGTATTTT. Translated, this gives CASSQALDTDTQYF. The V gene is TRBV3-1 (or the pseudogene TRBV3-2) and the J gene is TRBJ2-3, with the D gene not clear enough to name. There are 14 amino acids in the CDR3, from cysteine to phenylalanine inclusive. Just the 42-base CDR3 DNA is kept, in frame starting at base 1. In the germline V gene (reference sequence), CDR1 corresponds to LGHDT and CDR2 to YNNKEL. Cut back by 1 base and 2 bases, the V and J ends lie 7 bases apart.